The 23 T cell receptor beta chains in this list originate from one sample, sequenced in a study of human T cells and chemical hapten exposure (dated by TCRdb to the early 2020s). Library method: RACE. Sequencing instrument: NextSeq 500. TCRdb cleaned the public reads at Q25 with fastp, built clones with MiXCR and kept in-frame beta chains. Rows with a matching CDR3 protein are joined into one entry that keeps the most common DNA and genes. The sample profile shows a few hundred thousand distinct CDR3 sequences; more than 4.5% of them were found once. 2% to 2.5% of the sample is held by the ten biggest clonotypes. The time point label here, explained by the study, means: patch test 1, 2 weeks after DPC sensitization. Taken with the paper, the label for treatment or condition translates to: therapeutic diphenylcyclopropenone sensitization with weekly scalp DPC. The sequencing used whole blood, collected in connection with sensitization to the hapten diphenylcyclopropenone (DPC). The receptors originated from a woman aged 45-59 years with alopecia areata. Some clones in this sample may be carry-over from other donors' samples.

Many counts were recorded for this clonotype. V is TRBV7-9 and J is TRBJ2-3; the match to TRBD2 covers 8 bases. The CDR3 loop spans 17 amino acids. The germline V gene has CDR1 SEHNR and CDR2 FQNEAQ (reference sequence). With V trimmed by 6 bases and J by 4 bases, 15 bases remained unmatched. The CDR3 DNA sequence: TGTGCCAGCAGATCGATGGGGAGCGGGGGTATCTCAGATACGCAGTATTTT. It encodes CASRSMGSGGISDTQYF.

This clonotype has just a few counts. This rearrangement joins TRBV7-2 to TRBJ1-4; possible D gene TRBD1, 6 bases. The germline V and J ends were trimmed by 2 bases and 5 bases, with 12 bases remaining between them. Germline-derived CDR1 and CDR2 are SGHTA and FQGNSA. The CDR3 has 15 amino acids. Here the CDR3 DNA reads TGTGCCAGCAGCTTATACGGGGGGCCCAATGAAAAACTGTTTTTT. As protein: CASSLYGGPNEKLFF.

This clonotype appeared many times. The chain recombines TRBV7-9 with TRBJ2-7; 13 nucleotides match TRBD2. V was clipped by 5 bases and J by 6 bases; unmatched bases: 7. The CDR3 has 15 amino acids. Germline-derived CDR1 and CDR2 are SEHNR and FQNEAQ (reference sequence). Written as DNA, the CDR3 is TGTGCCAGCAGCCATCCGGGACTAGCGGGACTCGAGCAGTACTTC. Residues: CASSHPGLAGLEQYF.

There are many counts of this clonotype. The V and J genes are TRBV6-5 and TRBJ1-2; 7 bases align to TRBD1. Per germline, CDR1 MNHEY and CDR2 SVGAGI. The V and J ends lost 6 bases and 4 bases, in that order; junction bases with no gene match: 11. There are 15 residues in the CDR3. CDR3 sequence (DNA): TGTGCCAGCAGGCCCGACAGGGTTGGATTCTATGGCTACACCTTC. As protein: CASRPDRVGFYGYTF.

This clonotype has ten or more counts. V usage is TRBV5-1 and J usage is TRBJ2-1; 7 bases fit TRBD2. Germline V CDR1 and CDR2: SGHRS, YFSETQ. This CDR3 spans 12 amino acids. Trimming at V came to 0 bases and at J to 16 bases, leaving 7 bases not matched to a gene. The CDR3 DNA reads TGCGCCAGCAGCTTGGACCGACTAGCACCATTCTTC. This gives the protein CASSLDRLAPFF.

V and J are TRBV27 and TRBJ2-1; D is unresolved. This CDR3 spans 13 amino acids. CDR1 is MNHEY, CDR2 SMNVEV, per germline (reference sequence). Trimming left V 2 bases short and J 6 bases short, with 8 bases between. CDR3 in amino acids: CASSLAPTNEQFF. The CDR3 DNA sequence: TGTGCCAGCAGTTTAGCCCCCACCAATGAGCAGTTCTTC.

This clonotype occurred many times. J is TRBJ1-1 and V is TRBV27, with TRBD1 as a possible D gene (5 bases). The CDR3 length is 15 residues. Germline V gene data show CDR1 as MNHEY and CDR2 as SMNVEV (reference sequence). V was clipped by 7 bases and J by 1 base, with 16 bases between them. The DNA of the CDR3 is TGTGCCAGCACCCTAAGAGGGGATGAGAACACTGAAGCTTTCTTT. Its protein product is CASTLRGDENTEAFF.

The rearrangement uses TRBV9 and TRBJ2-3; TRBD1 agrees at 7 bases. V was clipped by 3 bases and J by 3 bases; unmatched bases: 13. Germline V gene sequence: CDR1 SGDLS, CDR2 YYNGEE. The CDR3 contains 17 residues. The CDR3 is CASSARQGVAETDTQYF. CDR3 nucleotide sequence: TGTGCCAGCAGCGCAAGACAGGGAGTAGCTGAGACAGATACGCAGTATTTT. The whole variable domain, remainder taken from reference TRBV9 and TRBJ2-3, is DSGVTQTPKHLITATGQRVTLRCSPRSGDLSVYWYQQSLDQGLQFLIQYYNGEERAKGNILERFSAQQFPDLHSELNLSSLELGDSALYFCASSARQGVAETDTQYFGPGTRLTVL.

Many counts were recorded for this clonotype. This chain connects TRBV6-6 to TRBJ2-3; 9 nucleotides align to TRBD2. Germline loops: CDR1 MNHNY, CDR2 SVGAGI (reference sequence). CDR3 size: 14 residues. After removal of 5 bases from V and 10 bases from J, the junction contained 10 bases not matched to a gene. CDR3 sequence reads: CASSPSSGRMAQYF. Written as DNA, the CDR3 is TGTGCCAGCAGTCCTAGTAGCGGGAGAATGGCGCAGTATTTT.

This clonotype has a count of ten or more. V usage is TRBV27 and J usage is TRBJ2-1; perhaps TRBD1 as D (6 bases). Trimming took off 2 bases at V and 5 bases at J, with 19 bases between the two ends. The CDR3 extends over 17 amino acids. Germline CDR1 MNHEY, CDR2 SMNVEV (reference sequence). In DNA form, the CDR3 reads TGTGCCAGCAGTTTAAGGACAGCACAGATTTTCAACAATGAGCAGTTCTTC. Its translation is CASSLRTAQIFNNEQFF.

This clonotype was observed at least ten times. V gene TRBV7-2 combines with J gene TRBJ1-2; the match to TRBD1 covers 12 bases. Germline values: CDR1 SGHTA, CDR2 FQGNSA. Losses at the gene ends were 3 bases for V and 8 bases for J; bases not matched to a gene: 7. The CDR3 length is 15 residues. The CDR3, as DNA: TGTGCCAGCAGCTTGGGGGGACAGGGGGCACAAGGCTACACCTTC. This codes for CASSLGGQGAQGYTF.

This clonotype was observed at least ten times. This rearrangement joins TRBV29-1 to TRBJ1-1; D perhaps matches TRBD1 (5 bases). V gave up 7 bases and J gave up 5 bases, with 11 bases separating them. This CDR3 comprises 11 residues. Germline CDR1 SQVTM, CDR2 ANQGSEA. CDR3 sequence: CSGFRGTEAFF. The DNA for the CDR3 is TGCAGCGGATTCCGGGGGACTGAAGCTTTCTTT.

This clonotype has a handful of counts. The V and J genes are TRBV3-1 and TRBJ1-1; 9 nucleotides match TRBD1. With 2 bases clipped from V and 11 bases from J, the junction kept 9 bases outside the gene matches. This CDR3 has 14 residues. Germline V gene sequence: CDR1 LGHDT, CDR2 YNNKEL (reference sequence). DNA for the CDR3: TGTGCCAGCAGCCAAAATCCGGGACAGGGAGAGGCTTTCTTT. Translating it yields CASSQNPGQGEAFF.

This clonotype was seen only a few times. The chain joins TRBV3-1 to TRBJ2-7; weak D call: TRBD1 (6 bases). The ends were cut back, 1 base at V and 0 bases at J, with 13 bases in the middle. The CDR3 length is 16 residues. CDR1 and CDR2 from the germline V gene are LGHDT and YNNKEL (reference sequence). The CDR3 nucleotides read TGTGCCAGCAGCCAAGGAACCAGGGGCTCCTCCTACGAGCAGTACTTC. Its protein is CASSQGTRGSSYEQYF.

Only a few counts were recorded for this clonotype. This rearrangement joins TRBV7-9 to TRBJ2-5; 8 nucleotides line up with TRBD2. The CDR3 length is 14 residues. V trimming: 4 bases; J trimming: 3 bases; junction bases outside the gene matches: 4. CDR1 and CDR2 (germline): SEHNR, FQNEAQ (reference sequence). The CDR3 region is CASSSQLAEETQYF. The CDR3 DNA reads TGTGCCAGCAGCTCCCAACTAGCGGAAGAGACCCAGTACTTC.

This clonotype was counted between two and nine times. The chain employs TRBV11-1 and TRBJ1-1, with D hard to call. Germline CDR1 SGHAT, CDR2 FQDESV (reference sequence). CDR3 length: 13 amino acids. V was trimmed by 3 bases and J by 7 bases, leaving 12 bases between them. The CDR3 DNA is TGTGCCAGCAGCTTGGGTGAGGCTAGTGAAGCTTTCTTT. Amino acid sequence: CASSLGEASEAFF.

This clonotype has only a few counts. V usage is TRBV6-5 and J usage is TRBJ2-5; D unresolved. Germline CDR1 is MNHEY and CDR2 is SVGAGI. Trimming took off 4 bases at V and 4 bases at J, with 19 bases between the two ends. The CDR3 has 16 amino acids. DNA of the CDR3: TGTGCCAGCAGTTCCGGACCCGCCGAGATCCTAGAGACCCAGTACTTC. It translates to CASSSGPAEILETQYF.

This clonotype was seen at least ten times. The chain recombines TRBV29-1 with TRBJ1-1, with D possibly being TRBD1 (5 bases). Looked up from germline, CDR1 is SQVTM and CDR2 is ANQGSEA. V gave up 4 bases and J gave up 5 bases, with 11 bases separating them. The CDR3 has 12 residues. The CDR3 DNA is TGCAGCGTTGCTCTGGCAGGGACTGAAGCTTTCTTT. This codes for CSVALAGTEAFF.

This clonotype was observed at least ten times. The genes are TRBV6-5 and TRBJ1-2; D is unresolved. The CDR3 covers 13 residues. The V gene lost 2 bases and the J gene lost 3 bases, with 7 bases spanning the gap. The germline V gene encodes CDR1 MNHEY and CDR2 SVGAGI. The DNA for the CDR3 is TGTGCCAGCAGTTACATCGGAGACTATGGCTACACCTTC. Translated, it gives CASSYIGDYGYTF.

The V and J genes are TRBV30 and TRBJ1-1; 8 bases are a match to TRBD1. V lost 6 bases to trimming and J lost 5 bases; unmatched junction nucleotides: 20. CDR3 length: 17 amino acids. Germline assignment: CDR1 GTSNPN and CDR2 SVGIG (reference sequence). The CDR3 sequence: CACSPGGTGVKRTEAFF. For the CDR3, the DNA is TGTGCCTGTTCCCCTGGGGGGACAGGTGTAAAGAGAACTGAAGCTTTCTTT.

The chain employs TRBV6-6 and TRBJ2-7, with D possibly TRBD1 on 6 matching bases. CDR1 and CDR2 (germline): MNHNY, SVGAGI (reference sequence). V was trimmed by 4 bases and J by 5 bases, leaving 21 bases between them. The length of the CDR3 is 16 residues. The CDR3 region is CASSSGLGAGANEQYF. CDR3 DNA sequence: TGTGCCAGCAGTTCCGGGTTGGGGGCGGGCGCCAACGAGCAGTACTTC.

This clonotype was seen many times. The V gene is TRBV12-3 or TRBV12-4, the J gene TRBJ1-6, with D possibly matching TRBD1 (6 bases). This CDR3 spans 14 amino acids. V lost 2 bases, J lost 7 bases, and 9 bases lay in between. The CDR3, as DNA: TGTGCCAGCAGTTTAACAGGGATGAATTCACCCCTCCACTTT. It translates to CASSLTGMNSPLHF.

This clonotype has a count of ten or more. This chain connects TRBV7-2 to TRBJ1-3, with D perhaps TRBD1 (6 bases). Germline V gene sequence: CDR1 SGHTA, CDR2 FQGNSA. Trimming took 4 bases from V and 0 from J, leaving 13 bases between them. The CDR3 runs 16 residues. The CDR3, as DNA: TGTGCCAGCAGCTCCCGGACAGTCAGCTCTGGAAACACCATATATTTT. Amino acid sequence: CASSSRTVSSGNTIYF. Filled out from reference TRBV7-2 and TRBJ1-3, the complete variable domain reads GAGVSQSPSNKVTEKGKDVELRCDPISGHTALYWYRQSLGQGLEFLIYFQGNSAPDKSGLPSDRFSAERTGGSVSTLTIQRTQQEDSAVYLCASSSRTVSSGNTIYFGEGSWLTVV.